Presented here are 18 T cell receptor beta chains from one specimen sequenced in a study of shared T cell receptors in the human thymus. Assay: immunoSEQ multiplex PCR; the TCRdb copy retains only in-frame clones and omits some. The data contain hundreds of thousands of clones, around 87% of them seen just once; the ten biggest clones take up 0.008% to 0.011%. These same data were also listed under a study on human thymus T cells.

Sequenced: thymocytes. The receptor source for this set is a boy under three years old with a congenital heart defect.

The V call is TRBV19, the J call TRBJ2-6, with D maybe TRBD1 (6 bases). Trimming stripped 3 bases from V and 0 bases from J, with 18 bases between. CDR1 is LNHDA, CDR2 SQIVND, per germline (reference sequence). CDR3 size: 19 residues. The chain's CDR3 is CASSMKFGQSFSGANVLTF. Here the CDR3 DNA reads TGTGCCAGTAGTATGAAGTTTGGACAGTCCTTCTCTGGGGCCAACGTCCTGACTTTC.

This chain links TRBV4-3 with TRBJ2-3, with 10 bases lining up with TRBD2. The trim removed 2 bases at V and 2 bases at J, leaving 19 bases unmatched. The length of the CDR3 is 21 residues. CDR1 is LGHNA and CDR2 is YSLEER in the germline V gene. For the CDR3, the DNA is TGCGCCAGCAGCCAACTCAGCACCAAAGGACTAGCGGCTTTCCCCACAGATACGCAGTATTTT. It codes for CASSQLSTKGLAAFPTDTQYF.

V is TRBV19 and J is TRBJ2-3, with D perhaps matching TRBD1 (6 bases). Looked up from germline, CDR1 is LNHDA and CDR2 is SQIVND (reference sequence). The CDR3 runs to 19 residues. Between the trimmed V and J ends, which lost 2 bases and 0 bases, there was a span of 21 bases. CDR3 DNA sequence: TGTGCCAGTAGTATAAATACAGGGCAGAGGATTGGGAGCACAGATACGCAGTATTTT. Residues: CASSINTGQRIGSTDTQYF.

The V call is TRBV6-5, the J call TRBJ2-1; D ambiguous. Trimming took 6 bases from V and 2 from J, leaving 11 bases between them. Germline CDR1 reads MNHEY; CDR2 reads SVGAGI. This CDR3 is 14 amino acids long. In DNA form, the CDR3 reads TGTGCCAGCAGCGACACAAGTCCCTACAATGAGCAGTTCTTC. Amino acids: CASSDTSPYNEQFF.

The gene calls are TRBV4-3 and TRBJ2-2; TRBD2 matches 10 bases. The CDR3 contains 17 residues. V dropped 0 bases and J dropped 2; count of bases not matched to a gene: 3. CDR1 is LGHNA and CDR2 is YSLEER in the germline V gene. The CDR3 DNA follows: TGCGCCAGCAGCCAAGATTTAGCGGGAGGTAACACCGGGGAGCTGTTTTTT. It yields the protein CASSQDLAGGNTGELFF.

The V and J genes are TRBV18 and TRBJ1-1, with no clear D. The germline CDR1 and CDR2 sequences are KGHSH and LQKENI. This CDR3 is 13 amino acids long. Trimming left V 5 bases short and J 1 base short, with 8 bases between. The CDR3 DNA is TGTGCCAGCTCAGCCAACAAGAACACTGAAGCTTTCTTT. Amino acid sequence: CASSANKNTEAFF.

This clone was seen once. The V and J genes are TRBV11-2 and TRBJ2-7; D gene unclear. CDR1 and CDR2 (germline): SGHAT, FQNNGV. The CDR3 consists of 17 residues. V lost 2 bases to trimming and J lost 2 bases, with 19 bases between them. The CDR3 DNA reads TGTGCCAGCAGCTTACCCCCTTTTGCGTTGTCGACCTACGAGCAGTACTTC. Amino acids: CASSLPPFALSTYEQYF.

The rearrangement joins TRBV14 to TRBJ2-2; possibly TRBD1 for D (6 bases). Germline V CDR1 and CDR2: SGHDN, FVKESK. There are 14 residues in the CDR3. Trimming removed 0 bases from V and 6 bases from J, with 8 bases in between. Here the CDR3 DNA reads TGTGCCAGCAGCCAAGACGGACAGTCCGGGGAGCTGTTTTTT. Translation gives CASSQDGQSGELFF.

V and J are TRBV12-5 and TRBJ1-1; TRBD1 might be the D (5 bases). This CDR3 has 18 residues. Germline-derived CDR1 and CDR2 are LGHNT and FRNRAP. Trimming removed 0 bases from V and 5 bases from J, with 22 bases in between. CDR3: CASGLVGAWGERRTEAFF. The CDR3 nucleotides are TGTGCTAGTGGTTTGGTAGGGGCCTGGGGGGAGCGGAGGACTGAAGCTTTCTTT.

The rearrangement joins TRBV6-1 to TRBJ2-5; D call uncertain. Trimming pared 10 bases from V and 2 bases from J, leaving 8 bases between. The length of the CDR3 is 11 residues. Germline values: CDR1 MNHNS, CDR2 SASEGT. CDR3 in DNA: TGTGCCACCCGGCGGCAAGAGACCCAGTACTTC. Encoded protein: CATRRQETQYF.

This chain links TRBV29-1 with TRBJ2-1; D possibly corresponds to TRBD2 (7 bases). The CDR3 totals 14 residues. The V gene lost 7 bases and the J gene lost 4 bases, with 17 bases spanning the gap. Germline V gene sequence: CDR1 SQVTM, CDR2 ANQGSEA. This CDR3 is CSAEGEGGYNEQFF. The CDR3 DNA sequence: TGCAGCGCTGAGGGGGAGGGGGGGTACAATGAGCAGTTCTTC.

The chain couples TRBV19 to TRBJ1-5; no clear D. Germline assignment: CDR1 LNHDA and CDR2 SQIVND (reference sequence). Deletions cut 7 bases from V and 3 bases from J, with 13 bases between. The CDR3 sequence is 14 residues long. CDR3 in DNA: TGTGCCAGTAAGCGGAGCGGGTACAATCAGCCCCAGCATTTT. It translates to CASKRSGYNQPQHF.

The CDR3 is CASSYRQGPTDQPQHF. DNA of the CDR3: TGTGCCAGCAGCTATAGGCAGGGCCCGACGGATCAGCCCCAGCATTTT. The V and J genes are TRBV7-2 and TRBJ1-5; D possibly corresponds to TRBD1 (5 bases). This CDR3 has 16 residues. Germline CDR1 reads SGHTA; CDR2 reads FQGNSA. Deletions cut 4 bases from V and 5 bases from J, with 18 bases between.

This chain uses TRBV27 with TRBJ2-7, with 8 bases that match TRBD1. This CDR3 is 15 amino acids long. Per the germline V gene, CDR1 is MNHEY and CDR2 is SMNVEV (reference sequence). After removal of 4 bases from V and 0 bases from J, the junction contained 5 bases not matched to a gene. For the CDR3, the DNA is TGTGCCAGCAGTTCATTACAGGGGGTCTCCTACGAGCAGTACTTC. Amino acid sequence: CASSSLQGVSYEQYF.

The chain recombines TRBV5-1 with TRBJ2-7; weak D call: TRBD1 (5 bases). The CDR3 is 16 amino acids. The germline V gene encodes CDR1 SGHRS and CDR2 YFSETQ. Trimming shortened V by 1 base and J by 6 bases, and 20 bases separated the two germline ends. The chain's CDR3 is CASSLKGRVSLCEQYF. The CDR3 coding sequence is TGCGCCAGCAGCTTGAAAGGCAGGGTTAGTCTCTGCGAGCAGTACTTC.

The CDR3 region has the DNA TGCGCCGGGGAGGAGCAGTTCTTC. Translation gives CAGEEQFF. The gene calls are TRBV20-1 and TRBJ2-1; D perhaps matches TRBD2 (5 bases). Looked up from germline, CDR1 is DFQATT and CDR2 is SNEGSKA (reference sequence). This CDR3 has 8 residues.

This clone was detected only a few times. The J gene is TRBJ1-4, the V gene TRBV30; TRBD1 matches 8 bases. This CDR3 comprises 14 residues. The germline V gene has CDR1 GTSNPN and CDR2 SVGIG (reference sequence). Here the CDR3 reads CAVTGGTSNEKLFF. CDR3 bases: TGTGCTGTAACAGGGGGTACATCTAATGAAAAACTGTTTTTT.

This chain uses TRBV27 with TRBJ2-7; 11 positions match TRBD1. Germline CDR1 is MNHEY and CDR2 is SMNVEV (reference sequence). The V and J ends lost 5 bases and 6 bases, in that order; junction bases with no gene match: 9. There are 15 residues in the CDR3. The CDR3 coding sequence is TGTGCCAGCAGTCCTCACCGGGACAGGGGGGGCGAGCAGTACTTC. Translating gives CASSPHRDRGGEQYF.